Listed below are T cell receptor beta chains from one sample, sequenced in a study of breast tumors, draining lymph nodes, adjacent tissues. One entry per CDR3 protein, called by TCRdb with MiXCR from the multiplex PCR reads. The sample has under 300,000 distinct CDR3 sequences; less than 45% are singletons. The sequenced sample was axillary lymph node tissue. These receptor sequences come from a female donor with breast cancer. Some clones in this sample may be carry-over from other donors' samples. Both conserved end residues are part of each CDR3. Each record gives: clone size, J gene, D gene, V gene, CDR3 DNA, CDR3 protein. A D gene is named only where the DNA matches it firmly. Clone size appears in some rows only: once, few, many, or a class for an expanded clone.

clone size: many
J gene: TRBJ2-3
D gene: .
V gene: TRBV11-2
CDR3 DNA: TGTGCCAGCAGCCCCGACACAGGGACTGATACGCAGTATTTT
CDR3 protein: CASSPDTGTDTQYF

clone size: .
J gene: TRBJ2-1
D gene: .
V gene: TRBV18
CDR3 DNA: TGTGCCAGCTCACCGGGCGGGGGCAACAATGAGCAGTTCTTC
CDR3 protein: CASSPGGGNNEQFF

clone size: .
J gene: TRBJ1-6
D gene: TRBD1
V gene: TRBV2
CDR3 DNA: TGTGCCAGCAGGGGACAGGGTGATTCACCCCTCCACTTT
CDR3 protein: CASRGQGDSPLHF

clone size: few
J gene: TRBJ2-1
D gene: TRBD2
V gene: TRBV19
CDR3 DNA: TGTGCCAGTGGAGGGCGGGGGGGCCGGGATGAGCAGTTCTTC
CDR3 protein: CASGGRGGRDEQFF

clone size: many
J gene: TRBJ2-7
D gene: .
V gene: TRBV7-2
CDR3 DNA: TGTGCCAGCAGCTTAGTAAGGGGTTCCCCCTACGAGCAGTACTTC
CDR3 protein: CASSLVRGSPYEQYF

clone size: many
J gene: TRBJ1-2
D gene: .
V gene: TRBV2
CDR3 DNA: TGTGCCAGCAGTAAAGACAGCGTAAACTATGGCTACACCTTC
CDR3 protein: CASSKDSVNYGYTF

clone size: many
J gene: TRBJ1-5
D gene: .
V gene: TRBV7-2
CDR3 DNA: TGTGCCAGCCGAACAAACAGGGCCCCAGGCAATCAGCCCCAGCATTTT
CDR3 protein: CASRTNRAPGNQPQHF

clone size: many
J gene: TRBJ2-3
D gene: TRBD2
V gene: TRBV7-9
CDR3 DNA: TGTGCCAGCAGCATTACTAGCGGGGGGGCAGAAACGCAGTATTTT
CDR3 protein: CASSITSGGAETQYF

clone size: .
J gene: TRBJ2-5
D gene: TRBD1
V gene: TRBV7-8
CDR3 DNA: TGTGCCAGCAGCTTAGCGTTCCCACAGGGGGCTCAAGAGACCCAGTACTTC
CDR3 protein: CASSLAFPQGAQETQYF

clone size: many
J gene: TRBJ2-1
D gene: TRBD2
V gene: TRBV24-1
CDR3 DNA: TGTGCCACCAGTGACCCGGGACTAGCGGGAGGTAGCTCCTACAATGAGCAGTTCTTC
CDR3 protein: CATSDPGLAGGSSYNEQFF

clone size: many
J gene: TRBJ2-1
D gene: .
V gene: TRBV7-8
CDR3 DNA: TGTGCCAGCAGCCATGGGCAGGGGAGCTCCTACAATGAGCAGTTCTTC
CDR3 protein: CASSHGQGSSYNEQFF

clone size: .
J gene: TRBJ2-3
D gene: TRBD2
V gene: TRBV7-3
CDR3 DNA: TGTGCCAGCAGCTTAGCGGGAGGCCTAGCGGGAAATACGCAGTATTTT
CDR3 protein: CASSLAGGLAGNTQYF

clone size: many
J gene: TRBJ2-7
D gene: .
V gene: TRBV25-1
CDR3 DNA: TGTGCCAGCAGCCCAACAACATACGAGCAGTACTTC
CDR3 protein: CASSPTTYEQYF

clone size: many
J gene: TRBJ1-4
D gene: .
V gene: TRBV2
CDR3 DNA: TGTGCCAGCATAATCGGGACCGGGAATGAAAAACTGTTTTTT
CDR3 protein: CASIIGTGNEKLFF

clone size: few
J gene: TRBJ2-3
D gene: TRBD2
V gene: TRBV27
CDR3 DNA: TGTGCCAGCAGTTTCTTCTCCACGACTAGCGGACACACAGATACGCAGTATTTT
CDR3 protein: CASSFFSTTSGHTDTQYF

clone size: many
J gene: TRBJ2-6
D gene: .
V gene: TRBV11-3
CDR3 DNA: TGTGCCAGCAGCTTATCGTGGGCGGGTGGGGCCAACGTCCTGACTTTC
CDR3 protein: CASSLSWAGGANVLTF

clone size: few
J gene: TRBJ1-1
D gene: .
V gene: TRBV19
CDR3 DNA: TGTGCCAGTAGTAGAGTCGGGAACACTGAAGCTTTCTTT
CDR3 protein: CASSRVGNTEAFF

clone size: once
J gene: TRBJ2-7
D gene: .
V gene: TRBV28
CDR3 DNA: TGTGCCAGCAGGTATTCGTACGAGCAGTACTTC
CDR3 protein: CASRYSYEQYF

clone size: few
J gene: TRBJ2-7
D gene: .
V gene: TRBV28
CDR3 DNA: TGTGCCAGCAGTTTAGATCCCAGGGGCCACCCCACGAACTTC
CDR3 protein: CASSLDPRGHPTNF

clone size: many
J gene: TRBJ1-2
D gene: .
V gene: TRBV4-3
CDR3 DNA: TGCGCCAGCAGCCAAGAGATCAGGAGTAGGAACTATGGCTACACCTTC
CDR3 protein: CASSQEIRSRNYGYTF

clone size: many
J gene: TRBJ2-5
D gene: TRBD2
V gene: TRBV4-3
CDR3 DNA: TGCGCCAGCAGCCAACTAGCGGGGGAGGGGGAGACCCAGTACTTC
CDR3 protein: CASSQLAGEGETQYF

clone size: many
J gene: TRBJ2-1
D gene: .
V gene: TRBV5-1
CDR3 DNA: TGCGCCAGCAGCCCCCCAGGCCAGAGGAATGAGCAGTTCTTC
CDR3 protein: CASSPPGQRNEQFF

clone size: .
J gene: TRBJ1-2
D gene: TRBD1
V gene: TRBV20-1
CDR3 DNA: TGCAGTGCTCCGGACAGGGGGATTGGAAACACCTTC
CDR3 protein: CSAPDRGIGNTF

clone size: many
J gene: TRBJ2-7
D gene: .
V gene: TRBV11-2
CDR3 DNA: TGTGCCAGCAGCCCCGTGGAAGCCCTAAAGTACGAGCAGTACTTC
CDR3 protein: CASSPVEALKYEQYF

clone size: .
J gene: TRBJ2-1
D gene: .
V gene: TRBV11-2
CDR3 DNA: TGTGCCAGCAGCTCCTGTTACTGGACAGTAGGGGATACGCAGTTCTTC
CDR3 protein: CASSSCYWTVGDTQFF

clone size: .
J gene: TRBJ2-7
D gene: .
V gene: TRBV7-2
CDR3 DNA: TGTGCCAGCAGCTTAATGGCGGACCCGTCGATACAGGGCTACACCTACGAGCAGTACTTC
CDR3 protein: CASSLMADPSIQGYTYEQYF

clone size: many
J gene: TRBJ1-2
D gene: TRBD1
V gene: TRBV5-5
CDR3 DNA: TGTGCCAGCAGCTTCTACAGGGGAGAGGACTATGGCTACACCTTC
CDR3 protein: CASSFYRGEDYGYTF

clone size: .
J gene: TRBJ2-5
D gene: TRBD1
V gene: TRBV24-1
CDR3 DNA: TGTGCCACCAGTGAGTACAGGGGGCAGAGGGAGACCCAGTACTTC
CDR3 protein: CATSEYRGQRETQYF

clone size: many
J gene: TRBJ2-1
D gene: TRBD2
V gene: TRBV7-3
CDR3 DNA: TGTGCCAGCAGCTTAGATTTTGGCGGGGGGGGAAAATCCAATGAGCAGTTCTTC
CDR3 protein: CASSLDFGGGGKSNEQFF

clone size: many
J gene: TRBJ2-7
D gene: .
V gene: TRBV4-2
CDR3 DNA: TGTGCCAGCAGCCCACAGGGTCACTACGAGCAGTACTTC
CDR3 protein: CASSPQGHYEQYF

clone size: .
J gene: TRBJ1-5
D gene: .
V gene: TRBV10-2
CDR3 DNA: TGCGCCAGCAGTGCGGGGAGTAGCAATCAGCCCCAGCACTTT
CDR3 protein: CASSAGSSNQPQHF

clone size: .
J gene: TRBJ2-2
D gene: TRBD2
V gene: TRBV10-3
CDR3 DNA: TGTGCCATCAGAAGAAAAGCGGGGAAGGGCACCGGGGAGCTGTTTTTT
CDR3 protein: CAIRRKAGKGTGELFF

clone size: many
J gene: TRBJ1-2
D gene: TRBD1
V gene: TRBV29-1
CDR3 DNA: TGCAGCGTCGACACCACAGGGGCTAACTATGGCTACACCTTC
CDR3 protein: CSVDTTGANYGYTF

clone size: .
J gene: TRBJ1-2
D gene: TRBD1
V gene: TRBV9
CDR3 DNA: TGTGCCAGCAGCGTAGGGGACAGCTCCGAGGATAACTATGGCTACACCTTC
CDR3 protein: CASSVGDSSEDNYGYTF

clone size: .
J gene: TRBJ1-5
D gene: .
V gene: TRBV7-2
CDR3 DNA: TGTGCCAGCACCCAACAGGGATCCTTCAATCAGCCCCAGCATTTT
CDR3 protein: CASTQQGSFNQPQHF

clone size: few
J gene: TRBJ2-7
D gene: TRBD1
V gene: TRBV27
CDR3 DNA: TGTGCCAGCAGTTTATTCCCAGGGGGCACGAACGAGCAGTACTTC
CDR3 protein: CASSLFPGGTNEQYF

clone size: .
J gene: TRBJ2-3
D gene: .
V gene: TRBV6-1
CDR3 DNA: TGTGCCAGCAGTGAAGGGGACACAGATACGCAGTATTTT
CDR3 protein: CASSEGDTDTQYF

clone size: .
J gene: TRBJ1-2
D gene: TRBD1
V gene: TRBV20-1
CDR3 DNA: TGCAGTGCTAGGGGACAGGGCTGGGGCTACACCTTC
CDR3 protein: CSARGQGWGYTF

clone size: .
J gene: TRBJ2-7
D gene: TRBD1
V gene: TRBV24-1
CDR3 DNA: TGTGCCACCCTAACAGGGACAGGAGGGACCTACGAGCAGTACTTC
CDR3 protein: CATLTGTGGTYEQYF

clone size: many
J gene: TRBJ1-4
D gene: TRBD1
V gene: TRBV9
CDR3 DNA: TGTGCCAGCAGCTCGCGGGACAGGGTGGATGAAAAACTGTTTTTT
CDR3 protein: CASSSRDRVDEKLFF

clone size: .
J gene: TRBJ2-3
D gene: .
V gene: TRBV14
CDR3 DNA: TGTGCCAGCAGCCCCTACAGTACAGATACGCAGTATTTT
CDR3 protein: CASSPYSTDTQYF

clone size: many
J gene: TRBJ2-5
D gene: .
V gene: TRBV20-1
CDR3 DNA: TGCAGTGCTAGAGATCATACTAGGGGACCAGCACAAGAGACCCAGTACTTC
CDR3 protein: CSARDHTRGPAQETQYF

clone size: .
J gene: TRBJ1-1
D gene: .
V gene: TRBV5-1
CDR3 DNA: TGCGCCAGCAGCCCAGCACCTAACACTGAAGCTTTCTTT
CDR3 protein: CASSPAPNTEAFF

clone size: .
J gene: TRBJ2-7
D gene: .
V gene: TRBV9
CDR3 DNA: TGTGCCAGCAGCGTAGGACAAGATTACGAGCAGTACTTC
CDR3 protein: CASSVGQDYEQYF

clone size: many
J gene: TRBJ2-1
D gene: TRBD1
V gene: TRBV7-9
CDR3 DNA: TGTGCCAGCAGCCAGAAGCATGTGGGGGAAGGGGGCTATGAGCAGTTCTTC
CDR3 protein: CASSQKHVGEGGYEQFF

clone size: many
J gene: TRBJ1-2
D gene: TRBD1
V gene: TRBV2
CDR3 DNA: TGTGCCAGCAGTGGGACAGGGGGCTATGGCTACACCTTC
CDR3 protein: CASSGTGGYGYTF